The sequence of this T cell receptor (beta chain) was determined in a study of T cell clonotyping in hematopoietic cell transplantation. The germline V gene encodes CDR1 SEHNR and CDR2 FQNEAQ (reference sequence). This CDR3 is 14 amino acids long. V shed 0 bases, J shed 12 bases, and the junction held 11 bases outside the gene matches. Produced via immunoSEQ multiplex PCR; TCRdb's table is partial and in-frame only. The sample includes 10,000 to 14,000 clones, 85% to 90% of them seen just once. The sequenced sample was PBMCs, obtained 100 days after allogeneic stem cell transplant. The TCR was taken from a female patient aged 60 to 70 who had an allogeneic stem cell transplant from an unrelated donor, so the T cells may come from the graft donor. Some clones in this sample may be carry-over from other donors' samples. The chain is built from TRBV7-9 and TRBJ2-7, with TRBD1 matching over 7 bases. The CDR3 here is CASSLASGQDPRYF. The DNA of the CDR3 is TGTGCCAGCAGCTTAGCGAGCGGACAGGACCCGAGGTACTTC. Full variable domain (rest looked up from reference TRBV7-9 and TRBJ2-7): DTGVSQNPRHKITKRGQNVTFRCDPISEHNRLYWYRQTLGQGPEFLTYFQNEAQLEKSRLLSDRFSAERPKGSFSTLEIQRTEQGDSAMYLCASSLASGQDPRYFGPGTRLTVT.